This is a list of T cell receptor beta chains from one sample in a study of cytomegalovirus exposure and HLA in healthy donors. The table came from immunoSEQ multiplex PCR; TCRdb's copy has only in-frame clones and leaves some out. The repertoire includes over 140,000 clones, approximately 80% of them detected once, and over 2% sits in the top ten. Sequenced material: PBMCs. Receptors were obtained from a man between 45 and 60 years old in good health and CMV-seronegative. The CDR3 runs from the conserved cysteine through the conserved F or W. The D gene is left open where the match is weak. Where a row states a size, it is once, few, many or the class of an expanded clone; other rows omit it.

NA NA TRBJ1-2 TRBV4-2 CASSQDRDIANYGYTF TGTGCCAGCAGCCAAGACCGGGACATTGCTAACTATGGCTACACCTTC
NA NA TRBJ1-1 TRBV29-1 CSVELHGQSTEAFF TGCAGCGTTGAACTCCATGGACAGAGCACTGAAGCTTTCTTT
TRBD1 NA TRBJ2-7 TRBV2 CASSGTASYEQYF TGTGCCAGTTCCGGGACAGCTTCCTACGAGCAGTACTTC
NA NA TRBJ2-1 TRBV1 CTSSQRGDRLGDEQFF TGCACCAGCAGCCAACGAGGGGACAGGTTGGGCGATGAGCAGTTCTTC
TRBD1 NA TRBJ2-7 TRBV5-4 CASSFRDRGIYEQYF TGTGCCAGCAGCTTCCGGGACAGGGGTATCTACGAGCAGTACTTC
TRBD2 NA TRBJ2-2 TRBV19 CASSITTSGETTGELFF TGTGCCAGTAGTATCACGACTAGCGGGGAAACCACCGGGGAGCTGTTTTTT
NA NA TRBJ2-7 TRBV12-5 CASGLAVVNEQYF TGTGCTAGTGGTTTGGCCGTAGTGAACGAGCAGTACTTC
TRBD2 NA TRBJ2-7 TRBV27 CASSLGGSGEQYF TGTGCCAGCAGTTTGGGGGGGTCGGGGGAGCAGTACTTC
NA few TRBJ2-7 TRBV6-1 CASSEERAVNFPYEQYF TGTGCCAGCAGTGAAGAGAGGGCAGTCAATTTTCCCTACGAGCAGTACTTC
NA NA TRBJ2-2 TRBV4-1 CASSPYHETGELFF TGCGCCAGCAGCCCATACCATGAGACCGGGGAGCTGTTTTTT
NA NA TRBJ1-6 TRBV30 CAWDRRTYNSPLHF TGTGCCTGGGACAGGCGGACTTATAATTCACCCCTCCACTTT
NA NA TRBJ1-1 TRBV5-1 CASSFNQGERAFF TGCGCCAGCAGCTTTAACCAGGGTGAAAGAGCTTTCTTT
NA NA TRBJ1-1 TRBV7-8 CASSPFVGGGTEAFF TGTGCCAGCAGCCCTTTCGTCGGGGGAGGGACTGAAGCTTTCTTT
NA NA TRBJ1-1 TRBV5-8 CASSLVRSNTEAFF TGTGCCAGCAGCTTGGTCAGGTCGAACACTGAAGCTTTCTTT
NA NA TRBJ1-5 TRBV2 CASSVAAQPGQPQHF TGTGCCAGCAGTGTCGCCGCCCAACCGGGGCAGCCCCAGCATTTT
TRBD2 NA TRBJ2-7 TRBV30 CAWTSGASYEQYF TGTGCCTGGACTAGCGGGGCCTCCTACGAGCAGTACTTC
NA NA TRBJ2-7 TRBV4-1 CASGGTAGGEQYF TGCGCCAGCGGGGGGACAGCCGGGGGTGAGCAGTACTTC
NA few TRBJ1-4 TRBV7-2 CASSGRGGEKLFF TGTGCCAGCAGCGGGAGGGGGGGCGAAAAACTGTTTTTT
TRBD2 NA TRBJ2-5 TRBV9 CASSATSGSRETQYF TGTGCCAGCAGCGCCACTAGCGGGAGTAGGGAGACCCAGTACTTC
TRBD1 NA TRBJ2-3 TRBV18 CASSPGTGSTDTQYF TGTGCCAGCTCACCAGGGACAGGTAGTACAGATACGCAGTATTTT
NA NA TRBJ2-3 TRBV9 CASSPETSGTQYF TGTGCCAGCAGCCCCGAGACTAGTGGCACGCAGTATTTT
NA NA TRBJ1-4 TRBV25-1 CASSANSKANEKLFF TGTGCCAGCAGTGCCAACTCAAAAGCTAATGAAAAACTGTTTTTT
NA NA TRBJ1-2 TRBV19 CASSTPGIDYGYTF TGTGCCAGTAGTACACCGGGGATTGACTATGGCTACACCTTC
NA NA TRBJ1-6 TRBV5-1 CASSLELSYNSPLHF TGCGCCAGCAGCTTGGAACTCTCCTATAATTCACCCCTCCACTTT
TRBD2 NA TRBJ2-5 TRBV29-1 CSVPPSGGWETQYF TGCAGCGTTCCCCCCTCGGGGGGGTGGGAGACCCAGTACTTC
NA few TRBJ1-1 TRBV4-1 CASSQGLLRRGRDTEAFF TGCGCCAGCAGCCAAGGGCTTTTACGCAGGGGAAGAGATACTGAAGCTTTCTTT
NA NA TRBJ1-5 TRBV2 CASTRTGLSNQPQHF TGTGCCAGCACCAGAACAGGGCTCAGCAATCAGCCCCAGCATTTT
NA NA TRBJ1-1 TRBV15 CATSRDREGMNTEAFF TGTGCCACCAGCAGAGATAGAGAGGGTATGAACACTGAAGCTTTCTTT
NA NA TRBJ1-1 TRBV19 CASSMDRNTEAFF TGTGCCAGTAGTATGGACAGGAACACTGAAGCTTTCTTT
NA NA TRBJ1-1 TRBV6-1 CASSEGPGGQAFF TGTGCCAGCAGTGAAGGTCCGGGGGGTCAAGCTTTCTTT
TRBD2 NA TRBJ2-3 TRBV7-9 CASSDKAGVTDTQYF TGTGCCAGCAGCGACAAAGCGGGAGTCACAGATACGCAGTATTTT
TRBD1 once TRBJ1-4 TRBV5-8 CASSLRGRTNEKLFF TGTGCCAGCAGCTTGAGGGGGCGAACTAATGAAAAACTGTTTTTT
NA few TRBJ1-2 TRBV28 CASSLSSNSWGYTF TGTGCCAGCAGTTTATCCTCAAATAGCTGGGGCTACACCTTC